Below, one T cell receptor beta chain is given with its context. Evenly divided among several immunoSEQ plates was the genomic DNA of each subset. An approximately 210 ng quantity of DNA, approximately 29,000 T cell genomes, went into the sorted-subset replicate PCRs. Data came from immunoSEQ multiplex PCR; TCRdb stores just in-frame clones and leaves some out. The table records about 1.5 million clones, 95% to 99% of them present only once. All the donors were Caucasian adults who lived in Nashville, Tennessee. This record belongs to a study of shared clonotypes between healthy human individuals. The V end was cut by 1 base, the J end by 0 bases, with 22 bases between. This CDR3 has 19 residues. Germline CDR1 is SGHVS and CDR2 is FQNEAQ.

This chain connects TRBV7-8 to TRBJ2-7; D unresolved. The sequenced sample was naive CD4+ T cells sorted from blood. Subset specified: CD45RA+ positively selected. The sequence was obtained from a man aged 25-45 years in good health. The CDR3 DNA follows: TGTGCCAGCAGCTTAGAGTTGGTCTGGTTACTTGAAAGCTCCTACGAGCAGTACTTC. Its protein product is CASSLELVWLLESSYEQYF.